This T cell receptor beta chain was obtained from a study of cytomegalovirus exposure and HLA in healthy donors (TCRdb year 2017). Looking at the study overall: In an earlier analysis of 587 of the donors, approximately 300 Gb of sequence data and 90 million to 120 million unique TCR beta sequences from approximately 180 million T cells were reported. In addition to the first cohort of 666 subjects, a separate validation cohort of 120 different subjects was used. HLA typing included class I and class II loci at four-digit resolution. The number of typed donors differed by locus: about 620-630 for A, B, C, DRB1 and DQB1; 500 to 550 for DQA1; 600 to 610 for DPA1; and around 450 for DPB1. An early release covering over 500 HLA-typed donors comprised approximately 300 gigabases of sequencing data and 85 million or so unique TCR sequences. The aim of the study was to test whether cataloging public T cell receptors could identify signatures of past pathogen exposure. To decide whether each TCR beta V gene segment behaved as functional or pseudogenic, an earlier analysis of some 600 of the donors relied on high-throughput TCR beta sequencing. A later genetic analysis took genome-wide SNP genotypes for 398 of the 666 donors and used that subset as a discovery cohort. Donor age, sex, ethnicity and CMV serostatus were compiled together with the repertoire data. All discovery cohort repertoires had been generated using a single sequencing platform. The T cell repertoires of around 670 subjects were profiled by immunosequencing and related to cytomegalovirus serostatus. A later analysis re-examined previously published TCR beta repertoires from roughly 650 donors and added high-resolution HLA genotyping to investigate patterns of TCR occurrence. The study combined high-throughput TCR immunosequencing, statistical association of individual TCRs with disease status, and machine learning to predict cytomegalovirus infection status. On average, roughly 250,000 unique TCR beta nucleotide sequences were sequenced per donor among 398 genotyped donors of the cohort, with about 19% of those sequences being non-productive. Rather than drawing on any new phenotypic data, the later analysis identified candidate immune exposures from TCR beta sequences and the way those sequences occurred across donors. Roughly 5 DR-DQ haplotypes were handled as single units for association and clustering, since linkage in the cohort was strong. Of the roughly 410 genotyped donors, less than 85% were placed in the genetic ancestry cluster associated with self-reported Caucasian donors.

The cohort was made up of approximately 670 healthy bone marrow donors. At the time of sampling, all cohort members were nominally healthy, though unrecorded immune exposures were likely present. The donor was CMV seropositive and belonged to the group of 250 to 300 seropositive cohort members. A peripheral blood sample was provided by each donor, and peripheral blood mononuclear cells were used for TCR beta sequencing. The Qiagen DNeasy Blood Extraction Kit was used to extract genomic DNA from the blood cell samples. On the study overall, not on this receptor specifically: The only immune exposure information available for the cohort was CMV serostatus. When HLA alleles, especially DR and DQ, strongly co-occurred, TCR associations were difficult to assign to individual alleles. Sequencing depth was assumed to be roughly uniform across donors in the presence/absence analyses, though that assumption may not hold. At a false discovery rate of 0.05, a later analysis linked some 17,000 TCR beta sequences to specific HLA alleles. A few of the identified cytomegalovirus-associated TCR beta chains were confirmed in vitro to be specific for cytomegalovirus antigens. Several of the top co-occurrence clusters appeared to be linked to parvovirus B19, influenza, CMV and Epstein-Barr virus, according to a later analysis. The authors suggested that the approach could potentially be generalized to other disease states and immunological phenotypes. Broadly in line with IMGT annotations, most TCR beta V segments showed up in productive rearrangements about 87% or about 30% of the time in an earlier analysis of roughly 590 of the donors. A further reported finding was that TCR beta sequences accurately predicted the HLA-A and HLA-B alleles for most subjects in the first cohort. According to a later genetic analysis, donors in an Asian-associated ancestry cluster had fewer N-insertions in productive TCRs than the approximately 670-donor mean. Because HLA typing was missing for some donors at each locus, association tests included only the typed subset. Around 16 rarely observed V segments, including chromosome 9 orphons, were excluded from the earlier analysis of about 610 of the donors because counts were too low. Because the 87-base-pair reads could not distinguish some IMGT-functional V segments, including TRBV6-2 and TRBV6-3, those segments were excluded. A later analysis found that HLA-associated TCR beta chains were more clonally expanded and had lower generation probabilities than equally common non-associated chains. Only TCR beta chains were sequenced in this cohort, and the absence of alpha or paired-chain data limited detectable features. Linkage disequilibrium might explain the correlated functional status among segregating V segments, but an unknown experimental factor could not be excluded. The classifier was reported to diagnose cytomegalovirus status with high specificity and sensitivity in both the original and validation cohorts. Most TCR sequences were seen in very few donors, while some public TCRs were found in many individuals. In a later analysis, TCR association rates were found to vary across HLA loci, with the most associated TCRs seen for DRB1 alleles and the fewest for HLA-C alleles. Most CMV-associated TCR beta chains appeared to be HLA-restricted in a later analysis, and the HLA associations seemed to be driven largely by CMV exposure. An association between a missense DCLRE1C variant and V-gene and J-gene trimming of TCR beta chains was found in a later genetic analysis and replicated in an independent cohort. The study gave a list of about 170 TCR beta chains associated with cytomegalovirus. A group of highly shared sequence variants was considered likely to be a technical artifact of the sequencing pipeline.

Libraries were constructed by the immunoSEQ multiplex PCR assay. A mixture of 60 forward primers for TCR Vbeta segments and 13 reverse primers for TCR Jbeta segments was used in the multiplex PCR. The CDR3 region of rearranged TCR beta genes was amplified from genomic DNA by a multiplex PCR assay. On the Illumina HiSeq System, the amplified TCR beta libraries were sequenced as 87-base-pair reads. On the study's bioinformatics: Across the 666 repertoires, a later analysis counted approximately 75 million unique TCR beta chains, around 11 million of which were shared by at least two donors. Raw reads were error-corrected and collapsed into unique sequences by a nearest-neighbor algorithm in which closely related sequences were merged to remove PCR and sequencing errors. Alignment of CDR3 sequences to IMGT reference sequences was used to assign V, D and J gene segments. For a sequence to be retained, a match of at least six nucleotides was required to both a V gene segment and a J gene segment. A rearrangement was called productive if the CDR3 had no stop codons and remained in frame with V and J, and every other rearrangement was called non-productive. CDR3 was defined by IMGT convention, running from the second conserved V-encoded cysteine to the conserved J-encoded phenylalanine. The earlier analysis of 450 to 750 of the donors excluded any sequence lacking an unambiguous match to a single V gene segment. In an earlier analysis of about 590 of the donors, a V segment was called functional when productive rearrangements were above 56.7%, and segregating when the standard deviation between donors exceeded 5%. A statistical classification framework was built for diagnosing cytomegalovirus status from the catalog of TCR beta chain sequences. In a later analysis, V and J genes were assigned by comparing TCR nucleotide sequences against IMGT/GENE-DB human TR gene sequences. The TCRdist pipeline was used in a later analysis to assign CDR3 sequences and most-parsimonious VDJ recombination scenarios. In a later analysis, each TCR beta chain was defined by its CDR3 amino acid sequence together with its V-gene family, and reads without a unique V-gene family were excluded. In a later analysis, 450 to 600 highly shared, low-generation-probability nucleotide sequences were removed to address suspected cross-contamination and a sequencing artifact. In a later analysis, a clonal expansion index for each public chain was calculated from normalized within-repertoire ranks of inferred template counts. A later analysis computed generation probabilities with a VDJ recombination model fitted to out-of-frame rearrangements, and checked the results against IGoR. In a later analysis, hypergeometric tests were used to score TCR-TCR, TCR-HLA and TCR-CMV co-occurrence, with a repertoire-size bias correction applied to TCR pairs. False discovery rates were estimated in a later analysis by permuting HLA or CMV assignments 20 times. In a later analysis, co-occurring TCRs were grouped with DBSCAN, and TCRdist sequence similarity was added when clustering was performed within HLA-allele-positive subsets. Co-occurrence clustering excluded repertoires with fewer than 30,000 or more than 120,000 public chains, plus five with anomalous nucleotide sharing. The source is immuneACCESS, and TCRdb retained only in-frame sequences with V and J called. Part of the clones is not carried over; for the studies checked, unresolved V genes explain less than half of this, and the remainder is unexplained. V, J and clone size derive from that table, while D and trimming were established from the DNA sequence. The sample has around 100,000 clones on record, 70% to 80% of them singletons. The ten largest clones add up to less than 3.5% of the sample.

This clone was seen only once. No cognate antigen has been identified for it. No base quality values were provided; no much bigger clone lies one nucleotide off. From cysteine to phenylalanine, the CDR3 is 14 amino acids long. Only the CDR3 portion is preserved as DNA: 42 bases, with reading frame beginning at the first base. The germline V gene (reference sequence) specifies MNHEY as CDR1 and SMNVEV as CDR2. In this chain, TRBV27 is recombined with TRBJ2-5; no D gene can be assigned with confidence. Matching the DNA end better, TRBJ2-7 makes the J call doubtful. The sequence was obtained from a man aged 45-65 years in good health and CMV-seropositive. Sequenced: PBMCs. The encoded CDR3 is CASSRNRFSYEQYF. The nucleotide sequence reads TGTGCCAGCAGTCGAAACAGATTTTCCTACGAGCAGTACTTC.